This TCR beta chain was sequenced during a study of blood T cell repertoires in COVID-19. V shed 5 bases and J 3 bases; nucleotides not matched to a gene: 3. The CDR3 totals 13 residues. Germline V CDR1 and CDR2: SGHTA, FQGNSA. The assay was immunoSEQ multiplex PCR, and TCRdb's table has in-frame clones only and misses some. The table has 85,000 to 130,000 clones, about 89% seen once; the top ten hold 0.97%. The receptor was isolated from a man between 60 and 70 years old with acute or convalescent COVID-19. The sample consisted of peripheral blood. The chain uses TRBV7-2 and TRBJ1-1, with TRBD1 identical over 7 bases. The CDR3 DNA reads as TGTGCCAGCAGCCAACAGGGGTACACTGAAGCTTTCTTT. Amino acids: CASSQQGYTEAFF.